The 5 T cell receptor beta chains in this list originate from one sample, sequenced in a study of T cells expressing NK-cell markers. TCRdb reanalyzed the 5' RACE reads, giving one entry per CDR3 protein sequence and no DNA. The table gives 500,000 to 700,000 distinct CDR3 sequences; the top ten clones make up approximately 3.6% of it. Sequenced: blood T cells: a sorted CD56 or NKG2C T cell subset, CD4+ or CD8+ T cells, or bulk PBMC T cells (not recorded which). The receptors were sampled from a man between 18 and 35 years old in good health.

The chain carries TRBV7-9 and TRBJ2-3; the D call of TRBD2 rests on TCRdb alone, since no DNA is present to check it. The CDR3 spans 15 residues. CDR1 and CDR2 from the germline V gene are SEHNR and FQNEAQ (reference sequence). CDR3 sequence reads: CASSLGQGRIDTQYF.

The chain is built from TRBV4-2 and TRBJ2-1; no DNA is available, so the TRBD2 call from TCRdb remains unchecked. This CDR3 is built from 20 residues. Germline lookup yields CDR1 LGHNA and CDR2 YNFKEQ. CDR3 region: CASSQVEGTSGIPSYNEQFF.

V usage is TRBV5-6 and J usage is TRBJ2-4; absent DNA, TCRdb's TRBD1 call cannot be checked. The germline V gene encodes CDR1 SGHDT and CDR2 YYEEEE. The CDR3 spans 16 residues. The CDR3 here is CASSYRDSLAKNIQYF.

This rearrangement joins TRBV20-1 to TRBJ2-6. The CDR3 runs to 14 residues. Germline CDR1 is DFQATT and CDR2 is SNEGSKA (reference sequence). CDR3 amino acids: CSARANSGANVLTF.

V is TRBV5-1 and J is TRBJ1-4; TCRdb designates TRBD1, a call that cannot be tested without DNA. This CDR3 is 15 amino acids long. CDR1 SGHRS and CDR2 YFSETQ come from the germline V gene. The CDR3 sequence: CASSDAPGLNEKLFF.